Described below is a single T cell receptor (beta chain) sequence and its context. Its antigen remains unidentified. The sample is drawn from a study of shared clonotypes between healthy human individuals. The length of the CDR3 is 13 residues. From germline, CDR1 is MGHRA and CDR2 YSYEKL. Trimming took off 4 bases at V and 5 bases at J, with 12 bases between the two ends. Notes on the study in general: Large sequencing depth failed to make sorted-subset sequencing complete, rarefaction showed. Represented genetic and exposure-history diversity was restricted by having few donors.

Some clones are missing from TCRdb's copy, which holds only in-frame ones; the method was immunoSEQ multiplex PCR. The repertoire holds 1.5 million to 2.5 million clones, with about 94% as singletons. The naive CD8 fraction comprised CD45RO-negative cells positively selected for CCR7 and excluded terminally differentiated effector memory CD45RA+ cells. Specimen: naive CD8+ T cells sorted from blood. The sequence derives from a man aged 18 to 35 in good health. The V gene is TRBV4-1, the J gene TRBJ2-7; D not resolved. In DNA, the CDR3 is TGCGCCAGCAGCCGAGGCGGCGCTGACGAGCAGTACTTC. This codes for CASSRGGADEQYF.